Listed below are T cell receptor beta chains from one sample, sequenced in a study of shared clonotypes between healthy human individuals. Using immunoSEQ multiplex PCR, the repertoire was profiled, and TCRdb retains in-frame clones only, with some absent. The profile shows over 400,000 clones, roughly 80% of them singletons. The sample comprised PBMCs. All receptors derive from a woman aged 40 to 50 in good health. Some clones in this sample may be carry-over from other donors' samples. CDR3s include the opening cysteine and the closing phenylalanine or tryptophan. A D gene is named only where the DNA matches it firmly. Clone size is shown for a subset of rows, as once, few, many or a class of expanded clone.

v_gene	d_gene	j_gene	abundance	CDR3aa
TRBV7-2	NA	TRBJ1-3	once	CASSRTASGNTIYF
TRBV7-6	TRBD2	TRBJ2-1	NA	CASSLGVGGLNEQFF
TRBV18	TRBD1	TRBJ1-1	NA	CASSLQGAQTEAFF
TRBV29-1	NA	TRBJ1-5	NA	CSASDGLLGNQPQHF
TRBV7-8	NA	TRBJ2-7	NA	CASSPYHEQYF
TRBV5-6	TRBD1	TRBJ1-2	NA	CASSLWDSPFYGYTF
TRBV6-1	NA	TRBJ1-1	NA	CASSAYDQNTEAFF
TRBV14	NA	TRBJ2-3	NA	CASSQAPPLGDTQYF
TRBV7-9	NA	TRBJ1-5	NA	CASSVDGNQPQHF
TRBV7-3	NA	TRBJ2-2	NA	CASSLTWDTGELFF
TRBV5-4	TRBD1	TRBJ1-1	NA	CASSLRQGSSTEAFF
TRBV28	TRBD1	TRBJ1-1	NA	CASSNNPGTGNTEAFF
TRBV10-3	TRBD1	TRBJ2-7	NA	CAISGFGQGLGEQYF
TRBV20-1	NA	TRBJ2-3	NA	CSAATDTQYF
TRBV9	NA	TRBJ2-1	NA	CASSELGGSYNEQFF
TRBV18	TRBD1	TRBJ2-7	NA	CASSPVGTGVQNEQYF
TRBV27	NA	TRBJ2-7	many	CASSLSWQGYEQYF
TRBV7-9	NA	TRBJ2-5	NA	CASSLATSRLQETQYF
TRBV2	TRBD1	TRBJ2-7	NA	CASSSGTGGREQYF
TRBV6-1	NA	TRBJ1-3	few	CASGWDGSSGNTIYF
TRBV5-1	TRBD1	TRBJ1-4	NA	CASSFGTGSNEKLFF
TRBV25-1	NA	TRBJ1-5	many	CASSEYGGGNQPQHF
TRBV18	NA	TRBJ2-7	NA	CASSPGRDEQYF
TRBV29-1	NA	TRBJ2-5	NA	CSVEDPRQEKETQYF
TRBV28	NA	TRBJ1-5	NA	CASSLRRHQPQHF
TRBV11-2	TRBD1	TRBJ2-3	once	CASSWHLGQGSTDTQYF
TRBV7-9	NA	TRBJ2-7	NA	CASSSGAYEQYF
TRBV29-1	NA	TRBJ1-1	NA	CSVESTGNTEAFF
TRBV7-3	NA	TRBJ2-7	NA	CASSLNPGSYEQYF
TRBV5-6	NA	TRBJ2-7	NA	CASSSGTLYSYEQYF
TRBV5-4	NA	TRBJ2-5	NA	CASSRDFQETQYF
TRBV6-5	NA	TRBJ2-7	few	CASSSSAYEQYF
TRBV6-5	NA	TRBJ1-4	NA	CASATGRDEELFF
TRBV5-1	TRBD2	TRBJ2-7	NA	CASSLGASGSYEQYF
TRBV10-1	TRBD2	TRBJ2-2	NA	CASSESASGRAVNTGELFF
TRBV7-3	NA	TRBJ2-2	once	CASSLSGNTGELFF
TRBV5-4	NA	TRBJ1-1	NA	CASSFRGRGVEAFF
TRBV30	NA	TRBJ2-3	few	CAWSVTLDTQYF
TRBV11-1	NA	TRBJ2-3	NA	CASSQYAVGGDTQYF
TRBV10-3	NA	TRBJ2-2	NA	CAISAGANTGELFF
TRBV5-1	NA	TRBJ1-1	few	CASSYVSVGDTEAFF
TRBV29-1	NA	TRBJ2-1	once	CSVAHGVTNEQFF
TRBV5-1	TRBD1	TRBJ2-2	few	CASSPGGAGELFF
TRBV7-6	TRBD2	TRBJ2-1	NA	CASSRTRGGLAGYNEQFF
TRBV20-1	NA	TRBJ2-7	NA	CSVRGDYEQYF
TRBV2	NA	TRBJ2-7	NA	CASSDKGSPSEQYF
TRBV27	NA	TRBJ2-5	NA	CASSLWGSQETQYF
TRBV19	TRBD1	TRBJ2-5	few	CASSTGQGRRETQYF
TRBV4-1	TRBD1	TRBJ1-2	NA	CASSQDPGTGALYGYTF
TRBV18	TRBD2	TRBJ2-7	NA	CASSPLGRGDEQYF
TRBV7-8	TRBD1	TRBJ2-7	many	CASSARQGRYEQYF